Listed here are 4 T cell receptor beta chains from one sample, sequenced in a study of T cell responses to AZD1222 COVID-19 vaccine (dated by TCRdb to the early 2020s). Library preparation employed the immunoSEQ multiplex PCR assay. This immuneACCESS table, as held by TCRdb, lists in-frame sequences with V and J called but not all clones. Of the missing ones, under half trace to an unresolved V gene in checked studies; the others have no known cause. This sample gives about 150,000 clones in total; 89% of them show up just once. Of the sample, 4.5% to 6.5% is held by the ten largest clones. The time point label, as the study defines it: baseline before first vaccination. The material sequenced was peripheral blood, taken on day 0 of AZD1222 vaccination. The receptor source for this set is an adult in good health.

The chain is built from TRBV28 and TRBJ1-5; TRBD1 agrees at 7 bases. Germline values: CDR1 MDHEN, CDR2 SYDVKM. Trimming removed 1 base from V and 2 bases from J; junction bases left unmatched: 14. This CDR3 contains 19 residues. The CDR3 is CASSLLGRGGASGNQPQHF. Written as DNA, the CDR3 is TGTGCCAGCAGTTTATTAGGGCGAGGGGGCGCTAGTGGCAATCAGCCCCAGCATTTT.

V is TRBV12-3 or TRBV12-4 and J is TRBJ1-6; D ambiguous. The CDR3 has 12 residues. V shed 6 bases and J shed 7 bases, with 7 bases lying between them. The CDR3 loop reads CASRDSNSPLHF. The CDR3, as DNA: TGTGCCAGCAGGGACTCGAATTCACCCCTCCACTTT.

This chain's CDR3 is CASSPSGANSYEQYF. CDR3 DNA sequence: TGTGCCAGCTCACCATCCGGGGCCAACTCCTACGAGCAGTACTTC. V gene TRBV18 combines with J gene TRBJ2-7; the D gene could be TRBD1 or TRBD2 (5 bases each). Germline lookup yields CDR1 KGHSH and CDR2 LQKENI. Trimming removed 2 bases from V and 0 bases from J, with 11 bases in between. This CDR3 region has 15 residues.

The CDR3 region has the DNA TGTGCCAGCACCAAGACGGCTAGCGGGAGCGGAGAGCAGTACTTC. This gives the protein CASTKTASGSGEQYF. V is TRBV7-9 and J is TRBJ2-7; 10 bases fit TRBD2. CDR3 length equals 15 residues. After removal of 7 bases from V and 7 bases from J, the junction contained 13 bases not matched to a gene. CDR1 and CDR2 from the germline V gene are SEHNR and FQNEAQ (reference sequence).